The clone carrying this T cell receptor beta chain has only a few counts. V lost 1 base and J lost 0, with 8 bases in between. Per germline, CDR1 SGHVS and CDR2 FQNEAQ. This CDR3 region has 15 residues. The sample is drawn from a study of CD8 T cells in Susac syndrome. Study-wide context: Sequenced Susac syndrome patients included 5 or 6 with clinically active disease and fewer than 10 in remission.

Random hexamers served to reverse transcribe roughly 0.45 to 1 ug RNA. Amplification of TCR beta CDR3 spanned 54 Vbeta and 13 Jbeta via immunoSEQ multiplex PCR. Using its own MiXCR run on the immunoSEQ multiplex PCR reads, TCRdb lists one record per CDR3 protein. The sample includes approximately 180,000 distinct CDR3 sequences, roughly 94% of them seen just once. Source material: CD4+ T cells from PBMCs. The chain has TRBV7-8 and TRBJ2-3; TRBD2 might be the D (6 bases). This TCR was sampled from a human donor with Susac syndrome. This CDR3 is CASSLGGTSTDTQYF. CDR3 bases: TGTGCCAGCAGCTTAGGAGGGACTAGCACAGATACGCAGTATTTT.